This record concerns one TCR beta chain sequence. Its matching antigen is unknown. The data belong to a study of cytomegalovirus exposure and HLA in healthy donors. General observations from the study: Later analysis suggested most CMV-associated TCR beta chains were HLA-restricted.

Primers for the PCR totalled 60 Vbeta and 13 Jbeta. TCRdb's copy holds only in-frame clones and misses some; the assay was immunoSEQ multiplex PCR. Of roughly 250,000 clones listed, 84% are singletons. Trimming stripped 2 bases from V and 8 bases from J, with 7 bases between. Per the germline V gene, CDR1 is MGHDK and CDR2 is SYGVNS. This CDR3 comprises 13 residues. This chain connects TRBV25-1 to TRBJ1-6; the D is unclear. Sequenced sample: PBMCs. The sequence derives from a woman aged 40 to 55 in good health and CMV-seropositive. The CDR3 here is CASSENRDSPLHF. CDR3 nucleotides: TGTGCCAGCAGTGAAAACCGGGATTCACCCCTCCACTTT.